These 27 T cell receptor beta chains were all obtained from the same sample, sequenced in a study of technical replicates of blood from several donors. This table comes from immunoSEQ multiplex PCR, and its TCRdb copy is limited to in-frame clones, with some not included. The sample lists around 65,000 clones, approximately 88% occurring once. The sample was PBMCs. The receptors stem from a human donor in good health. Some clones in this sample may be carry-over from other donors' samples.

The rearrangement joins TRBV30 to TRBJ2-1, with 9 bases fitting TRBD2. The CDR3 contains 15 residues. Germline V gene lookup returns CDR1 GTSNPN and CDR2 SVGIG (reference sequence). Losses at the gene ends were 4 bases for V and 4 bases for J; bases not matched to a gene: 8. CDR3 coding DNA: TGTGCCTGGAACCCGGGTACTAGCGGGTACAATGAGCAGTTCTTC. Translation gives CAWNPGTSGYNEQFF.

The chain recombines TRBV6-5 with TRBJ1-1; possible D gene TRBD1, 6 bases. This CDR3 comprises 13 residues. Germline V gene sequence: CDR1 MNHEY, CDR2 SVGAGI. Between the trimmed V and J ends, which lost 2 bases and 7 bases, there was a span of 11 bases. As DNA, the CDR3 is TGTGCCAGCAGTTACCTCGACAGGAATGAAGCTTTCTTT. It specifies CASSYLDRNEAFF.

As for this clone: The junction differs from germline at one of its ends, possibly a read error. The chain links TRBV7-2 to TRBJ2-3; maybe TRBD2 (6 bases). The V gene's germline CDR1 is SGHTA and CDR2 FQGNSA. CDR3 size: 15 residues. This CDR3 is CASSLAGGMTDTQYF. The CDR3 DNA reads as TGTGCCAGCAGCTTAGCGGGAGGAATGACAGACACGCAGTATTTT.

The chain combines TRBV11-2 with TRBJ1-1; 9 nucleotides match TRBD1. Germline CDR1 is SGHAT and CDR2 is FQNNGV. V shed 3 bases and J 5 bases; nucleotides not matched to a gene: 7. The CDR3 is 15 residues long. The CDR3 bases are TGTGCCAGCAGCTTGTTTTCGACAGGGGGGACTGAAGCTTTCTTT. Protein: CASSLFSTGGTEAFF.

In DNA, the CDR3 is TGTGCCAGCACACTGGACAGGGGTCTTTCACCCCTCCACTTT. Amino acids: CASTLDRGLSPLHF. The V gene is TRBV2, the J gene TRBJ1-6, with TRBD1 matching over 9 bases. The CDR3 totals 14 residues. The V and J ends lost 7 bases and 9 bases, in that order; junction bases with no gene match: 7. Germline V gene lookup returns CDR1 SNHLY and CDR2 FYNNEI.

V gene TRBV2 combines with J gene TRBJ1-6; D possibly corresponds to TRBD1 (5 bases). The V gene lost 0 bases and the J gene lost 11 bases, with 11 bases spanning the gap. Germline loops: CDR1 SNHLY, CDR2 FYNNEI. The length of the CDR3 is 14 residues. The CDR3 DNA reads TGTGCCAGCAGTGAAGCGCAGGGCTTGCCACCCCTCCACTTT. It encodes CASSEAQGLPPLHF.

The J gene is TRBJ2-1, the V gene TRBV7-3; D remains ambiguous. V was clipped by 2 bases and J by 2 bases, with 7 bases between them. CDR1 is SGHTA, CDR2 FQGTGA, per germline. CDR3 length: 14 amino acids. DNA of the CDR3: TGTGCCAGCAGCTTAGGCTCAGCCTACAATGAGCAGTTCTTC. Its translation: CASSLGSAYNEQFF.

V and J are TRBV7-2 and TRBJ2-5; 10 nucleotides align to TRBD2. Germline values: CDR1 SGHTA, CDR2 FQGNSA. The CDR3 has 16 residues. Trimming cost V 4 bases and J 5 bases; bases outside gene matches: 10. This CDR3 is CASSSLAGHPVETQYF. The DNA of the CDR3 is TGTGCCAGCAGCTCACTAGCGGGGCATCCCGTGGAGACCCAGTACTTC.

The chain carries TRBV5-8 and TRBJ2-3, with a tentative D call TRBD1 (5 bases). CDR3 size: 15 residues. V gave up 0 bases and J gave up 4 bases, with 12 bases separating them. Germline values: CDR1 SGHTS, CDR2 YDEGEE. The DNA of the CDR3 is TGTGCCAGCAGCTTGGATCAGGGTTATTCAGATACGCAGTATTTT. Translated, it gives CASSLDQGYSDTQYF.

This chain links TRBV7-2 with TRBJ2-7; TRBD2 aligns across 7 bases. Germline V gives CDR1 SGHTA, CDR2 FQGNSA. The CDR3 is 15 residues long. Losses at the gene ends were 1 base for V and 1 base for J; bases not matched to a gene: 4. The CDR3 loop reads CASSLGVGGSYEQYF. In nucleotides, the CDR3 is TGTGCCAGCAGCTTAGGAGTGGGGGGGTCCTACGAGCAGTACTTC.

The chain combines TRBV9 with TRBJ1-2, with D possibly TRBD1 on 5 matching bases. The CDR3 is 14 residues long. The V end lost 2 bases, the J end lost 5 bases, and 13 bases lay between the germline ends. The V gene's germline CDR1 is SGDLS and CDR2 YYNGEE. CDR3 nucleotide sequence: TGTGCCAGCAGCGTCCCCGGTGGGGGGTATGGCTACACCTTC. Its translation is CASSVPGGGYGYTF.

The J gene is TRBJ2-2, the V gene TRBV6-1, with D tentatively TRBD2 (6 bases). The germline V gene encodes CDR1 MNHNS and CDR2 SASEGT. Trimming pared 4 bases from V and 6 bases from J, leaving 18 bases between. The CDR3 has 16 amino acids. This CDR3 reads CASSGRGVVVAGELFF. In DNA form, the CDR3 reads TGTGCCAGCAGTGGACGCGGGGTCGTAGTGGCCGGGGAGCTGTTTTTT.

The CDR3: CASSLGQGFSTDTQYF. In DNA, the CDR3 is TGTGCCAGCAGCTTGGGACAGGGTTTTAGCACAGATACGCAGTATTTT. The V call is TRBV5-4, the J call TRBJ2-3; 7 positions match TRBD1. The CDR3 has 16 amino acids. Germline V gene data show CDR1 as SGHNT and CDR2 as YYREEE (reference sequence). V gave up 0 bases and J gave up 0 bases; unmatched junction bases: 4.

Written as DNA, the CDR3 is TGTGCCTGGAGTGGGCTAGCGGGGGTGGGAGATACGCAGTATTTT. It codes for CAWSGLAGVGDTQYF. The chain carries TRBV30 and TRBJ2-3; 10 bases match TRBD2. The CDR3 covers 15 residues. Trimming at V came to 1 base and at J to 5 bases, leaving 6 bases not matched to a gene. In germline, CDR1 is GTSNPN, CDR2 SVGIG (reference sequence).

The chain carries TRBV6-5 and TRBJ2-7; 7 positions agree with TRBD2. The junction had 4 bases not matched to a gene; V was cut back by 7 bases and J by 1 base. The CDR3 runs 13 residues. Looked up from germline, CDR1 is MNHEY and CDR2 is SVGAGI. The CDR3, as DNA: TGTGCCAGCAAAACTAGCGCGTCCTACGAGCAGTACTTC. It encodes CASKTSASYEQYF.

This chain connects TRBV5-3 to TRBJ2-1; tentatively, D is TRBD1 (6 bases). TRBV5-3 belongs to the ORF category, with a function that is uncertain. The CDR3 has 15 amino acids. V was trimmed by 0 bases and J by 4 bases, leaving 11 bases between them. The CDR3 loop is CARSLVQGPYNEQFF. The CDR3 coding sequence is TGTGCCAGAAGCTTGGTACAGGGACCTTACAATGAGCAGTTCTTC.

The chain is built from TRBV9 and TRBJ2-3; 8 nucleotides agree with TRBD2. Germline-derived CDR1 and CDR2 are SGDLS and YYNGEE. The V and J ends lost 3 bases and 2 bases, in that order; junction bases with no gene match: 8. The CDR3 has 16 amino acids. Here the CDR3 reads CASSEGWRGATDTQYF. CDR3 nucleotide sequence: TGTGCCAGCAGCGAGGGTTGGCGGGGGGCCACAGATACGCAGTATTTT.

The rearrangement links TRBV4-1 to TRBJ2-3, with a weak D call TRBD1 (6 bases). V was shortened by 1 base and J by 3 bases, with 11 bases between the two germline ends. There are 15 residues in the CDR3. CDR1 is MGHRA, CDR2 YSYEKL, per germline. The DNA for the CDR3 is TGCGCCAGCAGCCAAGTAGTGGGGGCGACAGATACGCAGTATTTT. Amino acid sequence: CASSQVVGATDTQYF.

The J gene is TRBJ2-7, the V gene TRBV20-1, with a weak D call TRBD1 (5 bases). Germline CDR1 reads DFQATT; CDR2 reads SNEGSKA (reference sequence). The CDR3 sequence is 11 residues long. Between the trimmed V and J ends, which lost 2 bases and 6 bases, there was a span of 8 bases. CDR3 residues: CSARYQGEQYF. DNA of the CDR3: TGCAGTGCTAGATATCAGGGCGAGCAGTACTTC.

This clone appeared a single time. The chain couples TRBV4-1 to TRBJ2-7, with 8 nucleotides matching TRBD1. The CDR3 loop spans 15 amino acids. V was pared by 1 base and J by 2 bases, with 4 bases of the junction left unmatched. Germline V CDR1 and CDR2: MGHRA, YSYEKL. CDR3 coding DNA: TGCGCCAGCAGCCAAGTTACAGGGGGGCCCTACGAGCAGTACTTC. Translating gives CASSQVTGGPYEQYF.

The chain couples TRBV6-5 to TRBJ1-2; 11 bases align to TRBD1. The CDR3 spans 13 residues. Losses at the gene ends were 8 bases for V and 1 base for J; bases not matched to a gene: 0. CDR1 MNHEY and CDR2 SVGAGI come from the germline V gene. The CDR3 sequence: CASGTGGNYGYTF. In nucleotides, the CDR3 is TGTGCCAGCGGGACAGGGGGTAACTATGGCTACACCTTC.

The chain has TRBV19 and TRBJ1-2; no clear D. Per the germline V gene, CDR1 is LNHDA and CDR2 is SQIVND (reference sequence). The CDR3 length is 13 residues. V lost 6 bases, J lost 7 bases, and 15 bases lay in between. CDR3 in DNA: TGTGCCAGTAGGGCCGGGGTAACCACTGGCTACACCTTC. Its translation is CASRAGVTTGYTF.

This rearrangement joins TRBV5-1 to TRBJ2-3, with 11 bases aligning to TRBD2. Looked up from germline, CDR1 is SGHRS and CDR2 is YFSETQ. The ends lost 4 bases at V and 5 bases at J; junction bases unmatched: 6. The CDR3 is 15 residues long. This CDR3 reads CASSVIAGGRDTQYF. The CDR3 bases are TGCGCCAGCAGCGTGATAGCGGGGGGGCGAGATACGCAGTATTTT.

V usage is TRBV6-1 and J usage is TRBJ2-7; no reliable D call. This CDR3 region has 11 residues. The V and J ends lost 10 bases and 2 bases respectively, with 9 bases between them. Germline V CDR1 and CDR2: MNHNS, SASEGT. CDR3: CATDRAYEQYF. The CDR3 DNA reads TGTGCCACAGACCGGGCCTACGAGCAGTACTTC.

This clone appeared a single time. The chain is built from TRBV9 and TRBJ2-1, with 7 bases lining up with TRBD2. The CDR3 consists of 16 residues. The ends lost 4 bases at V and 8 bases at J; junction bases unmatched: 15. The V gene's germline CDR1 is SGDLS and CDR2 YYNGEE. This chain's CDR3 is CASSPPVPSGVDEQFF. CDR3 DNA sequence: TGTGCCAGCAGCCCTCCTGTTCCAAGCGGGGTGGATGAGCAGTTCTTC.

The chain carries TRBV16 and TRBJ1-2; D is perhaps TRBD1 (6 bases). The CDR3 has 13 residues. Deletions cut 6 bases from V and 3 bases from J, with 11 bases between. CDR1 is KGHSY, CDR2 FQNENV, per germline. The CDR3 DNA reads TGTGCCAGCAGTCCACAGGGAGACTATGGCTACACCTTC. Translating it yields CASSPQGDYGYTF.

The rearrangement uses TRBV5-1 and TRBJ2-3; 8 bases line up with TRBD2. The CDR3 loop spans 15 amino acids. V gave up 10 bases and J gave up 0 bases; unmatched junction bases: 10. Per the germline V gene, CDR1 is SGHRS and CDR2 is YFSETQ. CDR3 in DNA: TGCGCCGGCAAAATAGCGGGGCGTAGCACAGATACGCAGTATTTT. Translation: CAGKIAGRSTDTQYF. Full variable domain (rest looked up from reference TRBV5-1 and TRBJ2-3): KAGVTQTPRYLIKTRGQQVTLSCSPISGHRSVSWYQQTPGQGLQFLFEYFSETQRNKGNFPGRFSGRQFSNSRSEMNVSTLELGDSALYLCAGKIAGRSTDTQYFGPGTRLTVL.